The rows below give T cell receptor beta chains drawn from one sample of a study of blood T cell repertoires in COVID-19. Sequencing used immunoSEQ multiplex PCR; TCRdb keeps in-frame clones, though not all of them. The table has 200,000 to 250,000 clones, roughly 84% seen once. The sequenced sample consisted of PBMCs or T cells enriched from blood (not recorded which). The receptor set was obtained from a woman in her 40s who had recovered from COVID-19. The CDR3 runs from the conserved cysteine through the conserved F or W. A D gene is named only where the DNA matches it firmly. Clone size is not always given. Where it is, it says once, few, many or a class for expanded clones.

j_call v_call clone_size d_call cdr3_nt cdr3_aa
TRBJ2-3 TRBV30 - TRBD2 TGTGCCTGGAGTGTCTGGCTAGCGGGAGGGCCAACAGATACGCAGTATTTT CAWSVWLAGGPTDTQYF
TRBJ1-1 TRBV15 once - TGTGCCACCAGCAGAGCCGGAGGACAAGCTTTCTTT CATSRAGGQAFF
TRBJ2-1 TRBV30 - TRBD2 TGTGCCTGGACGGGACTAGCGGGCTTAGGTGAGCAGTTCTTC CAWTGLAGLGEQFF
TRBJ1-6 TRBV6-1 - - TGTGCCAGCAGTGAAGTCACAGGGTGGTCCTATAATTCACCCCTCCACTTT CASSEVTGWSYNSPLHF
TRBJ2-2 TRBV4-1 - - TGCGCCAGCAGCCAAGCAGGGGCGAGGGAGCTGTTTTTT CASSQAGARELFF
TRBJ1-2 TRBV28 - - TGTGCCAGCAGTTTGAGGGGGAACTATGGCTACACCTTC CASSLRGNYGYTF
TRBJ2-1 TRBV6-1 - TRBD2 TGTGCCAGCAGTGAGTGGATGCGCGGGAGAGGTGAGCAGTTCTTC CASSEWMRGRGEQFF
TRBJ1-1 TRBV7-2 - - TGTGCCAGCAGCTTAGACGGGAGGCCAGGAGCTTTCTTT CASSLDGRPGAFF
TRBJ1-1 TRBV11-2 few - TGTGCCAGCAGCTTCGGGGGGCTGGGGAACACTGAAGCTTTCTTT CASSFGGLGNTEAFF
TRBJ2-7 TRBV28 - TRBD2 TGTGCCAGCAGTCGGGATTGGGGGAGGGCCGGCGAGCAGTACTTC CASSRDWGRAGEQYF